This T cell receptor beta chain is from a study of T-cell reconstitution after alpha-beta-depleted transplantation in children. Whole-study results and caveats: Recipient T cells and thymic progenitors that survived were the source of the high TCRbeta diversity seen at day 60 in some patients. By one year post-transplant, T-cell counts and diversity largely arose from T cells that were newly produced.

The germline CDR1 and CDR2 sequences are SQVTM and ANQGSEA. Trimming removed 6 bases from V and 2 bases from J; junction bases left unmatched: 4. This CDR3 has 14 residues. Note on this clonotype: Its antigen is currently unknown.

Preparing the TCRbeta library involved the use of unique molecular identifiers. One entry per CDR3 protein results from TCRdb running MiXCR on the PCR reads. The sample contains 350,000 to 500,000 distinct CDR3 sequences, about 45% of which appear only once. This chain connects TRBV29-1 to TRBJ2-1; 10 positions agree with TRBD2. The sample consisted of PBMCs, taken before TCRalphabeta/CD19-depleted stem cell transplant. This clonotype originated in a girl aged 2-10 years with aplastic anemia, due to receive a stem cell transplant. The CDR3: CSVALAGAYNEQFF. In nucleotides, the CDR3 is TGCAGCGTGGCCCTAGCGGGAGCCTACAATGAGCAGTTCTTC.